The text below deals with one T cell receptor (beta chain). This entry is derived from a study of blood T cell repertoires in COVID-19. As for the study in general: Samples representing acute and convalescent COVID-19 were sourced from the United States, Italy and Spain. PBMCs, B-cell-depleted T cells, or T cells provided the cDNA or gDNA that made up the material.

TCRdb keeps only in-frame clones here, not all; method: immunoSEQ multiplex PCR. The sample gives under 200,000 clones, 65% to 90% of which show up once; roughly 8% is in the top ten. The CDR3 loop spans 17 amino acids. Germline assignment: CDR1 SEHNR and CDR2 FQNEAQ (reference sequence). V shed 6 bases, J shed 1 base, and the junction held 8 bases outside the gene matches. This chain joins TRBV7-9 and TRBJ2-2; 10 bases match TRBD2. The sequencing sample was made of peripheral blood. The source of this sequence is a man aged 55 to 70 with acute or convalescent COVID-19. CDR3 in amino acids: CASRSPSGRQNTGELFF. CDR3 bases: TGTGCCAGCAGATCACCTAGCGGGAGACAGAACACCGGGGAGCTGTTTTTT.